The clone carrying this T cell receptor (beta chain) was observed a handful of times. Its target is not known. TCRdb called the RT-PCR reads again in MiXCR, with one record for every CDR3 protein. Among 600,000 to 850,000 distinct CDR3 sequences listed, approximately 15% were seen once. This specimen comes from a study of response to subunit inactivated influenza vaccine. Whole-study findings and limits: Every seasonal influenza vaccination brings in few new T cells, the authors suggested.

The CDR3 extends over 14 amino acids. The V gene's germline CDR1 is GTSNPN and CDR2 SVGIG (reference sequence). V shed 4 bases, J shed 0 bases, and the junction held 6 bases outside the gene matches. The chain joins TRBV30 to TRBJ2-7, with TRBD2 identical over 7 bases. The sequence came from a man aged 50 to 60 who received an inactivated influenza vaccine. Sample: PBMCs from blood, taken less than 15 days before vaccination. CDR3 nucleotides: TGTGCCTGGAATCTGGCTAGCGGCTCCTACGAGCAGTACTTC. Translated: CAWNLASGSYEQYF.